This record covers a single T cell receptor (beta chain). The antigen is not known. The CDR3 has 14 amino acids. Germline CDR1 is SGHDT and CDR2 is YYEEEE. The V and J ends lost 2 bases and 2 bases respectively, with 8 bases between them. The method was immunoSEQ multiplex PCR; TCRdb's version includes in-frame clones alone and lacks a portion of them. Of tens of thousands of clones listed, approximately 80% are singletons. The data were taken from a study of T cells in localized non-small cell lung cancer. The study's findings and limits: Density of T cells in blood, when higher, went with longer overall survival.

V and J are TRBV5-6 and TRBJ1-3; perhaps TRBD1 as D (6 bases). The sequencing here drew on peripheral blood, taken before any cancer treatment. The sequence came from a female donor older than 55 with stage I lung adenocarcinoma. The CDR3 DNA reads TGTGCCAGCAGCTTAGGGACACCTGGAAACACCATATATTTT. It specifies CASSLGTPGNTIYF.